Listed below are T cell receptor beta chains from one sample, sequenced in a study of cytomegalovirus exposure and HLA in healthy donors. Sequencing was performed with immunoSEQ multiplex PCR; in TCRdb, only in-frame clones are kept and a portion is missing. The data show 70,000 to 95,000 clones, with approximately 80% seen just once and 4% to 5.5% held by the top ten. Sequencing was carried out using PBMCs. These TCRs come from a man aged 25-45 years in good health and CMV-seropositive. CDR3s include the opening cysteine and the closing phenylalanine or tryptophan. The D gene is left open where the match is weak. Expanded clones get a size class; other rows say once, few or many, or leave the size out.

j_gene: TRBJ2-7; v_gene: TRBV5-6; d_gene: TRBD1; abundance: -; CDR3nt: TGTGCCAGCAGCTTGGGACAGGGAATTTTATCCTACGAGCAGTACTTC; CDR3aa: CASSLGQGILSYEQYF
j_gene: TRBJ1-5; v_gene: TRBV9; d_gene: -; abundance: -; CDR3nt: TGTGCCAGCAGCGTAGGAATAGACGGGCAGCCCCAGCATTTT; CDR3aa: CASSVGIDGQPQHF
j_gene: TRBJ1-3; v_gene: TRBV6-1; d_gene: -; abundance: few; CDR3nt: TGTGCCACCACTAGTTCGCCCCCGGGAAACATATATTTT; CDR3aa: CATTSSPPGNIYF
j_gene: TRBJ1-5; v_gene: TRBV21-1; d_gene: -; abundance: -; CDR3nt: TGTGCCAGCATGAAAGGGCGGCAGGGTTGGAATCAGCCCCAGCATTTT; CDR3aa: CASMKGRQGWNQPQHF
j_gene: TRBJ2-4; v_gene: TRBV15; d_gene: -; abundance: -; CDR3nt: TGTGCCACCTCCCGGGCCCCGGGGGTGGGAAACATTCAGTACTTC; CDR3aa: CATSRAPGVGNIQYF
j_gene: TRBJ1-2; v_gene: TRBV5-4; d_gene: TRBD1; abundance: -; CDR3nt: TGTGCCAGCAGCTTGGGGGACAGGGATTATGGCTACACCTTC; CDR3aa: CASSLGDRDYGYTF
j_gene: TRBJ2-5; v_gene: TRBV7-2; d_gene: TRBD2; abundance: few; CDR3nt: TGTGCCAGCAGCCCAGGCCTTCTTAGCGGGGGGTCCGCGGGAGCCCAGTACTTC; CDR3aa: CASSPGLLSGGSAGAQYF
j_gene: TRBJ1-1; v_gene: TRBV6-1; d_gene: -; abundance: -; CDR3nt: TGTGCCAGCAGTGAAGCAGGGAGGCTGAACACTGAAGCTTTCTTT; CDR3aa: CASSEAGRLNTEAFF
j_gene: TRBJ2-2; v_gene: TRBV25-1; d_gene: -; abundance: -; CDR3nt: TGTGCCAGCAGTGCCAGGGTTCGGACCGGGGAGCTGTTTTTT; CDR3aa: CASSARVRTGELFF
j_gene: TRBJ2-7; v_gene: TRBV7-2; d_gene: TRBD2; abundance: few; CDR3nt: TGTGCCAGCAGCCCCTCTAGCGGGGGCTACGAGCAGTACTTC; CDR3aa: CASSPSSGGYEQYF
j_gene: TRBJ2-4; v_gene: TRBV9; d_gene: TRBD2; abundance: -; CDR3nt: TGTGCCAGCAGCCCGACTCTAGCGGGGGGCGCCAAAAACATTCAGTACTTC; CDR3aa: CASSPTLAGGAKNIQYF
j_gene: TRBJ2-1; v_gene: TRBV9; d_gene: -; abundance: -; CDR3nt: TGTGCCAGCGAGGGTACTAGTTACAATGAGCAGTTCTTC; CDR3aa: CASEGTSYNEQFF
j_gene: TRBJ1-1; v_gene: TRBV15; d_gene: TRBD1; abundance: -; CDR3nt: TGTGCCACCAGCTACAAGACAGGGGACACTGAAGCTTTCTTT; CDR3aa: CATSYKTGDTEAFF
j_gene: TRBJ2-3; v_gene: TRBV10-3; d_gene: TRBD1; abundance: -; CDR3nt: TGTGCCATCAGACCGGGACAGGGGGGCGCAGATACGCAGTATTTT; CDR3aa: CAIRPGQGGADTQYF
j_gene: TRBJ2-7; v_gene: TRBV4-3; d_gene: TRBD2; abundance: -; CDR3nt: TGCGCCAGCAGCAAAATAGCGGGTTCCCCCTACGAGCAGTACTTC; CDR3aa: CASSKIAGSPYEQYF
j_gene: TRBJ2-7; v_gene: TRBV28; d_gene: -; abundance: -; CDR3nt: TGTGCCAGTACCCCTAGGAGGGGGCGCTACGAGCAGTACTTC; CDR3aa: CASTPRRGRYEQYF
j_gene: TRBJ1-2; v_gene: TRBV29-1; d_gene: -; abundance: -; CDR3nt: TGCAGCGTTGAAGGGGGAGGGGGTGGCGGCTACACCTTC; CDR3aa: CSVEGGGGGGYTF